This TCR beta chain was recovered during a study of blood T cell repertoires in COVID-19. Study-wide background: The United States, Italy and Spain provided the acute and convalescent COVID-19 samples. Sample material is recorded as cDNA or gDNA derived from T cells, B-cell-depleted T cells, or PBMCs.

Per the study methods: Researchers report that nucleated cell counts were estimated from reference gene primer amplification. The method was immunoSEQ multiplex PCR; TCRdb's version includes in-frame clones alone and lacks a portion of them. D and trimming were read from the DNA, whereas the V and J calls and clone size are those reported in that table. The table lists a few hundred thousand clones, roughly 90% of them singletons. CDR1 SEHNR and CDR2 FQNEAQ come from the germline V gene (reference sequence). V gave up 2 bases and J gave up 2 bases, with 10 bases separating them. This CDR3 comprises 15 residues. Seattle patients were enrolled while actively infected and followed longitudinally. This clone occurred a few times.

The sequencing sample was made of peripheral blood. This TCR was sampled from a man aged 18-30 years with COVID-19, enrolled during active disease. V and J are TRBV7-9 and TRBJ1-3; D possibly corresponds to TRBD1 (5 bases). The DNA for the CDR3 is TGTGCCAGCAGCTTACAGGGATACGCTGGAAACACCATATATTTT. As protein: CASSLQGYAGNTIYF.